This TCR beta chain derives from a study of siplizumab effects on memory and regulatory T cells. Whole-study findings and limits: No naive or memory phenotype could be assigned to roughly 75-97% of proliferating clones. Proliferating siplizumab-culture Tregs lacked confirmation of suppressive function.

This CDR3 comprises 13 residues. Trimming pared 0 bases from V and 8 bases from J, leaving 6 bases between. The germline V gene encodes CDR1 SGHDT and CDR2 YYEEEE. To note about this clone: Its specificity is unknown.

Repertoires were generated with immunoSEQ multiplex PCR, while TCRdb's copy carries only in-frame clones and drops some. Altogether about 110,000 clones are present, 92% being singletons, with the ten largest covering approximately 0.75%. This TCR derives from a human donor in good health. Sequencing was performed on Tregs sorted from blood. V gene TRBV5-6 combines with J gene TRBJ1-6, with D possibly being TRBD1 (6 bases). The CDR3 region is CASSLDRDSPLHF. CDR3 nucleotide sequence: TGTGCCAGCAGCTTGGACAGGGATTCACCCCTCCACTTT.